The 5 T cell receptor beta chains below come from one sample, sequenced in a study of T cell responses to AZD1222 COVID-19 vaccine. Some clones are missing from TCRdb's copy, which holds only in-frame ones; the method was immunoSEQ multiplex PCR. Of some 88,000 clones in the sample, about 90% were seen once. The source was peripheral blood, collected on day 0 of AZD1222 vaccination. The receptors here all came from an adult in good health.

This rearrangement joins TRBV5-6 to TRBJ2-1; D is possibly TRBD1 (5 bases). V lost 7 bases to trimming and J lost 0 bases, with 14 bases between them. Per the germline V gene, CDR1 is SGHDT and CDR2 is YYEEEE. The CDR3 is made up of 15 amino acids. Here the CDR3 DNA reads TGTGCCAGCTCGGACAACCCAAGCTCCTACAATGAGCAGTTCTTC. It yields the protein CASSDNPSSYNEQFF. The full variable domain, its missing parts supplied by reference TRBV5-6 and TRBJ2-1, is DAGVTQSPTHLIKTRGQQVTLRCSPKSGHDTVSWYQQALGQGPQFIFQYYEEEERQRGNFPDRFSGHQFPNYSSELNVNALLLGDSALYLCASSDNPSSYNEQFFGPGTRLTVL.

V is TRBV6-2 or TRBV6-3 and J is TRBJ1-1; 8 bases align to TRBD1. Germline CDR1 and CDR2: MNHEY and SVGEGT. V lost 2 bases to trimming and J lost 11 bases; unmatched junction nucleotides: 7. CDR3 length: 13 amino acids. The DNA for the CDR3 is TGTGCCAGCAGTTACGCCCGGACAGGGCGCGCTTTCTTT. Its translation: CASSYARTGRAFF.

This clone has only a few counts. The chain is built from TRBV27 and TRBJ2-2, with D possibly TRBD2 on 5 matching bases. V was shortened by 1 base and J by 1 base, with 10 bases between the two germline ends. Per germline, CDR1 MNHEY and CDR2 SMNVEV (reference sequence). The CDR3 has 16 amino acids. The DNA for the CDR3 is TGTGCCAGCAGTTTATATTTGGGGAGGAACACCGGGGAGCTGTTTTTT. The encoded protein is CASSLYLGRNTGELFF.

This chain joins TRBV27 and TRBJ1-3; 9 positions agree with TRBD1. CDR3 length equals 15 residues. V was clipped by 3 bases and J by 1 base; unmatched bases: 1. Per the germline V gene, CDR1 is MNHEY and CDR2 is SMNVEV (reference sequence). CDR3: CASSLDRGSGNTIYF. The CDR3 nucleotides are TGTGCCAGCAGTTTGGACAGGGGATCTGGAAACACCATATATTTT.

The chain combines TRBV6-1 with TRBJ2-1, with no clear D. V was pared by 3 bases and J by 6 bases, with 6 bases between. Germline CDR1 reads MNHNS; CDR2 reads SASEGT. CDR3 size: 12 residues. Here the CDR3 DNA reads TGTGCCAGCAGTGATTTGTTCAATGAGCAGTTCTTC. This encodes CASSDLFNEQFF.